This T cell receptor (beta chain) was captured in a study of shared clonotypes between healthy human individuals. Study outcomes and limitations: Generally, naive subsets (rather than memory subsets) showed larger estimated richness. Non-shared clonotypes had lower generation probabilities than clonotypes shared by all four sorted-subset donors. The authors expected sequencing depth to affect clonotype sharing among donors.

Per the original data handling: Sequence data from immunoSEQ were junction-only and lacked quality scores; consequently, filtering differed. Only in-frame clones appear in the TCRdb table, and some are missing; sequencing was by immunoSEQ multiplex PCR. D and trimming were read from the DNA, whereas the V and J calls and clone size are those reported in that table. This sample has 650,000 to 750,000 clones, with roughly 78% found just once. V was trimmed by 4 bases and J by 4 bases, leaving 22 bases between them. CDR1 SGHTA and CDR2 FQGNSA come from the germline V gene. This CDR3 is built from 17 residues. In the case of this clone: The antigen is unknown.

The clonotype comes from a woman aged 25 to 45 in good health. The chain combines TRBV7-2 with TRBJ1-1, with D maybe TRBD1 (6 bases). Material for sequencing was memory CD4+ T cells sorted from blood. Subset of the sample: CD45RA-negative fraction. The CDR3, as DNA: TGTGCCAGCAGCTATCCCCCTCGGGGCAGGGGAGGCACTGAAGCTTTCTTT. Protein: CASSYPPRGRGGTEAFF.